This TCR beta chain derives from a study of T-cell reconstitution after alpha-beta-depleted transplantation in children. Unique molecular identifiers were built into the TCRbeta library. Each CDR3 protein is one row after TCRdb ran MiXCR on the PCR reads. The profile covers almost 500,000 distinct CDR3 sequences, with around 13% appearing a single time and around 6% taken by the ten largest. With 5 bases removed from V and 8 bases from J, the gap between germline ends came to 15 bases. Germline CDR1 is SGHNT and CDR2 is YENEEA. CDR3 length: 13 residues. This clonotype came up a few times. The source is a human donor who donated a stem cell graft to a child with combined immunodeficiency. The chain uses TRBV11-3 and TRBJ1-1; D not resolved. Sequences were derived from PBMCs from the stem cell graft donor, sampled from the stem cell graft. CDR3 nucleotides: TGTGCCAGCAGCAACGACTTGAGTGAAGAAGCTTTCTTT. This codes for CASSNDLSEEAFF.